The clone carrying this T cell receptor (beta chain) was seen repeatedly, ten times or more. Its specificity is not known. These data belong to a study of T cells after yellow fever vaccination. Across the study: The authors prepared low-cell-number fractions using SMART-Seq v4 Ultra Low Input.

Overall study results and limits: Weaker, the secondary response peaked sooner, at day 5 versus 15. Among primary-vaccination clones, most reappeared after the booster, at 95% to 96% for CD4 and roughly 90% for CD8.

Conversion of TCR transcripts into cDNA relied on 5'RACE template switching, which added a universal primer site and UMIs. TCRdb passed the 5' RACE reads through MiXCR, listing each CDR3 protein once. The table has a few hundred thousand distinct CDR3 sequences, about a sixth seen once. The CDR3 consists of 15 residues. Trimming removed 1 base at V and 5 bases at J, with 15 bases between. Germline CDR1 SGHRS, CDR2 YFSETQ. The sample was PBMCs, taken 5 to 6 days after the first yellow fever vaccination. This chain links TRBV5-1 with TRBJ1-1; a weak D match, TRBD1 (6 bases). The clonotype comes from a man between 18 and 35 years old who received the YFV17D yellow fever vaccine. The CDR3 bases are TGCGCCAGCAGCTTGAATGGGGGCTCAGAAACTGAAGCTTTCTTT. Residues: CASSLNGGSETEAFF.